The 3 T cell receptor beta chains presented below share a single source sample, sequenced in a study of blood T cell repertoires in COVID-19. Here immunoSEQ multiplex PCR was the method, and the copy in TCRdb shows in-frame clones only, minus some. The data contain 70,000 or so clones, around 74% of them singletons. The sample comprised peripheral blood. These receptor sequences come from a man in his sixties with COVID-19, enrolled during active disease.

This chain links TRBV18 with TRBJ2-1, with a weak D call TRBD1 (5 bases). V lost 8 bases and J lost 0, with 14 bases in between. CDR1 is KGHSH and CDR2 is LQKENI in the germline V gene. This CDR3 is 15 amino acids long. The CDR3 reads CASPRHRSSYNEQFF. DNA for the CDR3: TGTGCCAGCCCCCGCCACAGGAGCTCCTACAATGAGCAGTTCTTC.

The chain employs TRBV25-1 and TRBJ1-1; the match to TRBD1 covers 10 bases. The junction had 5 bases not matched to a gene; V was cut back by 7 bases and J by 3 bases. The CDR3 has 14 residues. Germline V gene lookup returns CDR1 MGHDK and CDR2 SYGVNS. CDR3 loop: CASNDRGLYTEAFF. CDR3 nucleotide sequence: TGTGCCAGCAACGACAGGGGGCTCTACACTGAAGCTTTCTTT.

This clone appeared a few times. The V and J genes are TRBV2 and TRBJ1-5; 7 bases are shared with TRBD1. The ends lost 2 bases at V and 6 bases at J; junction bases unmatched: 7. Germline V lookup: CDR1 SNHLY, CDR2 FYNNEI. CDR3 length: 15 amino acids. The CDR3 loop is CASSERQGVFQPQHF. The CDR3 DNA is TGTGCCAGCAGTGAAAGACAGGGTGTCTTTCAGCCCCAGCATTTT. Drawing the rest from reference TRBV2 and TRBJ1-5, the complete variable domain is EPEVTQTPSHQVTQMGQEVILRCVPISNHLYFYWYRQILGQKVEFLVSFYNNEISEKSEIFDDQFSVERPDGSNFTLKIRSTKLEDSAMYFCASSERQGVFQPQHFGDGTRLSIL.